The clone carrying this TCR beta chain occurred many times. Its antigen remains unidentified. The data were taken from a study of human T cells and chemical hapten exposure. Study-level background: Epicutaneous patch tests delivered 0.01% DPC to the upper back, with evaluation at 6 days. Variation in per-sample TCR yields came mainly from small pooled library volume differences. Whole-study results and caveats: Controls formed significantly fewer large CDR3 similarity clusters than expanded TCRs did.

CDR1 is SEHNR, CDR2 FQNEAQ, per germline (reference sequence). The CDR3 consists of 17 residues. With 5 bases clipped from V and 3 bases from J, the junction kept 11 bases outside the gene matches. TCRdb re-analysed the RACE reads in MiXCR, keeping a single row per CDR3 protein. The sample has approximately 120,000 distinct CDR3 sequences, roughly a tenth seen once. As to time point: patch test 2, 6 weeks after DPC sensitization. Treatment noted: therapeutic diphenylcyclopropenone sensitization with weekly scalp DPC. The input for sequencing was whole blood, taken in connection with sensitization to the hapten diphenylcyclopropenone (DPC). This chain uses TRBV7-9 with TRBJ2-3; 10 bases are shared with TRBD1. This TCR derives from a woman between 40 and 50 years old with alopecia areata. Some clones in this sample may be carry-over from other donors' samples. The CDR3 reads CASSGWTGGRSTDTQYF. The CDR3 nucleotides read TGTGCCAGCAGCGGATGGACAGGGGGACGAAGTACAGATACGCAGTATTTT.